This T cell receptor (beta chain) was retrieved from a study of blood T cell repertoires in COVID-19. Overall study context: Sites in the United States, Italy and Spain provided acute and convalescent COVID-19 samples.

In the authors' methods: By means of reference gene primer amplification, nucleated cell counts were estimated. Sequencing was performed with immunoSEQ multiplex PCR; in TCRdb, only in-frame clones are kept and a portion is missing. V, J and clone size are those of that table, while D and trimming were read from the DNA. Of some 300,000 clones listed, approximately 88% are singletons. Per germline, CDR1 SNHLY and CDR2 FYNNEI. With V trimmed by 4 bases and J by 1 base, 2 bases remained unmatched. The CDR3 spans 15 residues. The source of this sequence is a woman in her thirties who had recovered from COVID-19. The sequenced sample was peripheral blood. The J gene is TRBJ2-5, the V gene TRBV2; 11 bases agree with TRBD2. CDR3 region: CASSALAGGQETQYF. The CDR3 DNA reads TGTGCCAGCAGTGCGCTAGCGGGGGGCCAAGAGACCCAGTACTTC.